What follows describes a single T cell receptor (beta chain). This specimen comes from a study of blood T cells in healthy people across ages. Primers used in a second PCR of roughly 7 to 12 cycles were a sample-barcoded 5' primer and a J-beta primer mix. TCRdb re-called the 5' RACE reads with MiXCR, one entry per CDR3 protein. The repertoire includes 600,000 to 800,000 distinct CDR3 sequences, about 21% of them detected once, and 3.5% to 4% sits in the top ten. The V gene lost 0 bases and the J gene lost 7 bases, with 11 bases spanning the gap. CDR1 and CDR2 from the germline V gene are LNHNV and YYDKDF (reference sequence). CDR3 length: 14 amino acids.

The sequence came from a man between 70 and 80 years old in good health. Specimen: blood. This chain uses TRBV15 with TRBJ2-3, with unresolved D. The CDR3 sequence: CATSRDSEFNTQYF. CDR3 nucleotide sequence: TGTGCCACCAGCAGAGATTCCGAATTCAATACGCAGTATTTT.